One and the same sample provided the 22 T cell receptor beta chains below, sequenced in a study of breast tumors, draining lymph nodes, adjacent tissues. TCRdb recomputed calls from the multiplex PCR reads with MiXCR, one row per CDR3 protein. The data contain over 15,000 distinct CDR3 sequences, roughly 60% of them singletons. The sample consisted of tumor-adjacent breast tissue. Source of these receptors: a female donor with breast cancer. Some clones in this sample may be carry-over from other donors' samples.

This clonotype was detected many times. V gene TRBV5-8 combines with J gene TRBJ1-5; D is unresolved. CDR1 and CDR2 from the germline V gene are SGHTS and YDEGEE. Trimming pared 1 base from V and 7 bases from J, leaving 9 bases between. There are 13 residues in the CDR3. The CDR3 bases are TGTGCCAGCAGCTTGTGGGGAAACCAGCCCCAGCATTTT. Translated, it gives CASSLWGNQPQHF.

There are many counts of this clonotype. This sequence joins TRBV11-2 and TRBJ2-1; D may correspond to TRBD1 or TRBD2 (5 bases each). Looked up from germline, CDR1 is SGHAT and CDR2 is FQNNGV. This CDR3 region has 17 residues. V lost 4 bases, J lost 2 bases, and 18 bases lay in between. DNA of the CDR3: TGTGCCAGCAGCTCGCTAACCGGGACCGATACCTACAATGAGCAGTTCTTC. Amino acids: CASSSLTGTDTYNEQFF.

The chain employs TRBV2 and TRBJ2-7; D is unclear. The CDR3 covers 11 residues. Trimming took 4 bases from V and 4 from J, leaving 5 bases between them. CDR1 and CDR2 from the germline V gene are SNHLY and FYNNEI. CDR3 DNA sequence: TGTGCCAGCAGTGGCAATTACGAGCAGTACTTC. It is translated as CASSGNYEQYF.

This chain joins TRBV6-5 and TRBJ2-7, with 10 positions matching TRBD1. The junction had 2 bases not matched to a gene; V was cut back by 5 bases and J by 1 base. The CDR3 length is 14 residues. Germline assignment: CDR1 MNHEY and CDR2 SVGAGI. The CDR3 loop reads CASSQGQGSYEQYV. CDR3 in DNA: TGTGCCAGCAGTCAGGGACAGGGGTCCTACGAGCAGTACGTC.

V gene TRBV20-1 combines with J gene TRBJ2-6; D remains ambiguous. Trimming cost V 5 bases and J 1 base, with 15 bases left between them. The CDR3 loop spans 16 amino acids. Germline CDR1 is DFQATT and CDR2 is SNEGSKA (reference sequence). CDR3 DNA: TGCAGTGCTCCTACGCGAGGTTTGTCTGGGGCCAACGTCCTGACTTTC. Its translation: CSAPTRGLSGANVLTF.

The CDR3 coding sequence is TGTGCCACCAGCAGCCCCGACCGCTTGCGGATAGATAGCTACGAGCAGTACTTC. Translating gives CATSSPDRLRIDSYEQYF. The rearrangement links TRBV15 to TRBJ2-7; D is unclear. Trimming left V 3 bases short and J 3 bases short, with 24 bases between. The CDR3 is made up of 18 amino acids. CDR1 and CDR2 (germline): LNHNV, YYDKDF (reference sequence).

The chain uses TRBV25-1 and TRBJ1-6; 8 bases are shared with TRBD1. The ends lost 5 bases at V and 8 bases at J; junction bases unmatched: 5. The CDR3 length is 14 residues. Looked up from germline, CDR1 is MGHDK and CDR2 is SYGVNS. CDR3 nucleotide sequence: TGTGCCAGCAGTACAGGGACAGGTTATTCACCCCTCCACTTT. Amino acids: CASSTGTGYSPLHF.

This clonotype has a single count. V is TRBV5-4 and J is TRBJ2-3; 7 bases align to TRBD1. J was trimmed by 0 bases and V by 4 bases; bases with no gene match: 5. The length of the CDR3 is 15 residues. Germline CDR1 is SGHNT and CDR2 is YYREEE (reference sequence). In DNA form, the CDR3 reads TGTGCCAGCAGCACAACAGGGGAAAGCACAGATACGCAGTATTTT. It codes for CASSTTGESTDTQYF.

For the CDR3, the DNA is TGTGCCAGCAGCTTGCAGCGGGGGGGCTACGAGCAGTACTTC. Translating it yields CASSLQRGGYEQYF. This chain connects TRBV7-2 to TRBJ2-7; 10 bases line up with TRBD2. V shed 3 bases and J 3 bases; nucleotides not matched to a gene: 2. CDR3 length: 14 residues. Germline assignment: CDR1 SGHTA and CDR2 FQGNSA.

By share, this clonotype counts as medium-sized (0.01 to 0.1%). In DNA form, the CDR3 reads TGTGCCAGCAGTTTTCCTAGGGATAGCAATCAGCCCCAGCATTTT. Translated, it gives CASSFPRDSNQPQHF. This chain joins TRBV6-6 and TRBJ1-5; no definite D call. The CDR3 totals 15 residues. Trimming removed 4 bases at V and 0 bases at J, with 10 bases between. The germline V gene has CDR1 MNHNY and CDR2 SVGAGI (reference sequence).

This sequence joins TRBV7-2 and TRBJ1-6; tentative D call: TRBD1 (5 bases). In germline, CDR1 is SGHTA, CDR2 FQGNSA. Between the trimmed V and J ends, which lost 6 bases and 9 bases, there was a span of 24 bases. The CDR3 is 17 residues long. CDR3 nucleotide sequence: TGTGCCAGCAGGCCCTTTCAAGCGGGGGGGAGTGGTTCACCCCTCCACTTT. It is translated as CASRPFQAGGSGSPLHF.

The gene calls are TRBV10-3 and TRBJ2-3; D possibly corresponds to TRBD2 (6 bases). From germline, CDR1 is ENHRY and CDR2 SYGVKD. V lost 2 bases to trimming and J lost 8 bases, with 14 bases between them. The CDR3 length is 14 residues. CDR3 sequence reads: CAISERGTAGTQYF. The DNA of the CDR3 is TGTGCCATCAGTGAGCGGGGGACCGCAGGTACGCAGTATTTT.

In this sample, this clonotype turned up many times. Given a much more abundant clone one base away, this may be a read error. The V call is TRBV20-1, the J call TRBJ2-5, with a tentative D call TRBD2 (5 bases). Germline V gives CDR1 DFQATT, CDR2 SNEGSKA (reference sequence). CDR3 length: 12 amino acids. CDR3: CSAREYQETPYF. The CDR3 DNA reads as TGCAGTGCAAGGGAGTACCAAGAGACCCCGTACTTC.

This clonotype was seen at least ten times. The genes are TRBV3-1 and TRBJ2-2; 11 positions agree with TRBD2. Per germline, CDR1 LGHDT and CDR2 YNNKEL (reference sequence). The CDR3 runs 16 residues. With 2 bases clipped from V and 4 bases from J, the junction kept 3 bases outside the gene matches. The CDR3 sequence: CASSQHSGGATGELFF. Written as DNA, the CDR3 is TGTGCCAGCAGCCAACATAGCGGGGGGGCCACCGGGGAGCTGTTTTTT.

At least ten counts were recorded for this clonotype. The genes are TRBV5-1 and TRBJ1-1, with D uncertain. The CDR3 is 14 amino acids. V shed 5 bases and J shed 3 bases, with 14 bases lying between them. Looked up from germline, CDR1 is SGHRS and CDR2 is YFSETQ. CDR3 in amino acids: CASRPLTAYTEAFF. CDR3 nucleotides: TGCGCCAGCAGACCCCTAACTGCTTACACTGAAGCTTTCTTT.

The chain couples TRBV20-1 to TRBJ2-3; no definite D call. From germline, CDR1 is DFQATT and CDR2 SNEGSKA (reference sequence). The CDR3 is 14 residues long. The CDR3 nucleotides are TGCAGCGCTGTTGGGGTGGGTTTGGTAGATACGCAGTATTTT. This encodes CSAVGVGLVDTQYF.

At least ten counts were recorded for this clonotype. This could be a read error, since a much larger clone is one nucleotide away. This rearrangement joins TRBV14 to TRBJ2-5; 8 bases map to TRBD2. Germline values: CDR1 SGHDN, CDR2 FVKESK. The CDR3 sequence is 15 residues long. The CDR3 is CASSYQRGPSGTPYF. The CDR3 region has the DNA TGTGCCAGCAGCTATCAGCGGGGGCCATCGGGGACCCCGTACTTC.

CDR3 protein: CASSPKGSRSPLHF. The CDR3, as DNA: TGTGCCAGCAGCCCCAAAGGGTCCCGTTCGCCCCTCCACTTT. The V call is TRBV2, the J call TRBJ1-6; D is unresolved. Trimming took 6 bases from V and 13 from J, leaving 19 bases between them. CDR1 SNHLY and CDR2 FYNNEI come from the germline V gene. This CDR3 contains 14 residues.

This clonotype was found many times. DNA of the CDR3: TGTGCCAGCTCACCAGCAGGGCGAGAGACCCAGTACTTC. It is translated as CASSPAGRETQYF. The V and J genes are TRBV18 and TRBJ2-5; the D gene is possibly TRBD1 (5 bases). CDR3 length equals 13 residues. The germline CDR1 and CDR2 sequences are KGHSH and LQKENI. V shed 2 bases and J shed 4 bases, with 8 bases lying between them. The full variable domain, completed using reference TRBV18 and TRBJ2-5, is NAGVMQNPRHLVRRRGQEARLRCSPMKGHSHVYWYRQLPEEGLKFMVYLQKENIIDESGMPKERFSAEFPKEGPSILRIQQVVRGDSAAYFCASSPAGRETQYFGPGTRLLVL.

The J gene is TRBJ2-7, the V gene TRBV6-5, with D perhaps TRBD1 (6 bases). The CDR3 is 16 amino acids. Trimming took off 5 bases at V and 7 bases at J, with 24 bases between the two ends. Germline lookup yields CDR1 MNHEY and CDR2 SVGAGI. CDR3 DNA sequence: TGTGCCAGCAGTCAAATGGGGCACAGGGCCTTGGGAGAGCAGTACTTC. It specifies CASSQMGHRALGEQYF.

The chain joins TRBV6-5 to TRBJ1-3; D is unresolved. Trimming took off 10 bases at V and 4 bases at J, with 8 bases between the two ends. Looked up from germline, CDR1 is MNHEY and CDR2 is SVGAGI. The CDR3 loop spans 11 amino acids. The CDR3: CAIRTGNTIYF. The CDR3 region has the DNA TGTGCCATCCGGACCGGAAACACCATATATTTT.

The table lists this clonotype with a few counts. The rearrangement uses TRBV9 and TRBJ2-7; 8 nucleotides align to TRBD2. CDR3 length: 14 residues. The V gene's germline CDR1 is SGDLS and CDR2 YYNGEE. Germline trimming cut 4 bases from V and 5 bases from J; bases unmatched to any gene: 8. The CDR3 nucleotides are TGTGCCAGCAGCAAGGCGGGGGGCAGCGACGAGCAGTACTTC. Its protein is CASSKAGGSDEQYF. Supplemented by reference TRBV9 and TRBJ2-7, the full variable domain reads DSGVTQTPKHLITATGQRVTLRCSPRSGDLSVYWYQQSLDQGLQFLIQYYNGEERAKGNILERFSAQQFPDLHSELNLSSLELGDSALYFCASSKAGGSDEQYFGPGTRLTVT.